A selection of T cell receptor beta chains follows, all from one sample in a study of blood T cell repertoires in COVID-19. The repertoire was sequenced with immunoSEQ multiplex PCR; TCRdb's copy has only in-frame clones and lacks some. Among about 110,000 clones listed, roughly 84% were seen once. What was sequenced was peripheral blood. Receptors were obtained from a man in his forties with acute or convalescent COVID-19. Both conserved end residues are trimmed from each CDR3. The order of the fields is CDR3 protein, V gene, J gene, CDR3 length.

CDR3aa: ASSLRGAGNTIY; v_gene: TRBV11-3; j_gene: TRBJ1-3; len: 12
CDR3aa: ASSSTGTGKRSPLH; v_gene: TRBV27; j_gene: TRBJ1-6; len: 14
CDR3aa: AISDQGSNEQY; v_gene: TRBV10-3; j_gene: TRBJ2-7; len: 11
CDR3aa: ASSFGLPGPAGFEQY; v_gene: TRBV27; j_gene: TRBJ2-7; len: 15
CDR3aa: AWTTGTANTEAF; v_gene: TRBV30; j_gene: TRBJ1-1; len: 12
CDR3aa: ASSRDRTQETQY; v_gene: TRBV5-1; j_gene: TRBJ2-5; len: 12
CDR3aa: ASSQTGGSGNTIY; v_gene: TRBV6-6; j_gene: TRBJ1-3; len: 13
CDR3aa: ASSLGSYNEQF; v_gene: TRBV7-2; j_gene: TRBJ2-1; len: 11
CDR3aa: ASSQDPGTSSYEQY; v_gene: TRBV4-3; j_gene: TRBJ2-7; len: 14
CDR3aa: ASSSSTRGAANIRHTQY; v_gene: TRBV11-2; j_gene: TRBJ2-3; len: 17
CDR3aa: ASSPAFLAGGGDTGELF; v_gene: TRBV4-2; j_gene: TRBJ2-2; len: 17
CDR3aa: ASSPRANEQF; v_gene: TRBV18; j_gene: TRBJ2-1; len: 10
CDR3aa: ATGSGGSTDTQY; v_gene: TRBV24-1; j_gene: TRBJ2-3; len: 12
CDR3aa: ASSLYSTDTQY; v_gene: TRBV7-9; j_gene: TRBJ2-3; len: 11
CDR3aa: ATSDTRTTLATDTQY; v_gene: TRBV24-1; j_gene: TRBJ2-3; len: 15
CDR3aa: ASSPWGGEETQY; v_gene: TRBV4-1; j_gene: TRBJ2-5; len: 12
CDR3aa: ASSQGYGYT; v_gene: TRBV11-2; j_gene: TRBJ1-2; len: 9
CDR3aa: ASSRDRGLPPLH; v_gene: TRBV27; j_gene: TRBJ1-6; len: 12
CDR3aa: ASSLMGAGSYNEQF; v_gene: TRBV5-8; j_gene: TRBJ2-1; len: 14
CDR3aa: ASSLVLSVDEQY; v_gene: TRBV11-2; j_gene: TRBJ2-7; len: 12
CDR3aa: ATRDRGPDTQY; v_gene: TRBV19; j_gene: TRBJ2-3; len: 11
CDR3aa: ASSESGTANTEAF; v_gene: TRBV25-1; j_gene: TRBJ1-1; len: 13
CDR3aa: ASSVEAGASGANVLT; v_gene: TRBV9; j_gene: TRBJ2-6; len: 15
CDR3aa: ASSQTATGIYGYT; v_gene: TRBV11-2; j_gene: TRBJ1-2; len: 13
CDR3aa: ASSSGPGGEQY; v_gene: TRBV5-1; j_gene: TRBJ2-7; len: 11
CDR3aa: ASSERPSTVTYGYT; v_gene: TRBV6-2/TRBV6-3; j_gene: TRBJ1-2; len: 14
CDR3aa: ASSQSRGGLYTGELF; v_gene: TRBV4-3; j_gene: TRBJ2-2; len: 15
CDR3aa: ASSIEGVWYT; v_gene: TRBV19; j_gene: TRBJ1-2; len: 10
CDR3aa: ATGVRQGLGVRGANVLT; v_gene: TRBV24-1; j_gene: TRBJ2-6; len: 17
CDR3aa: ASSVEQGGYEQY; v_gene: TRBV9; j_gene: TRBJ2-7; len: 12
CDR3aa: SVDTGQGNNEQF; v_gene: TRBV29-1; j_gene: TRBJ2-1; len: 12
CDR3aa: ASSQDGAADTQY; v_gene: TRBV7-9; j_gene: TRBJ2-3; len: 12
CDR3aa: ASSRTPGQGLNEKLF; v_gene: TRBV5-1; j_gene: TRBJ1-4; len: 15
CDR3aa: ASRDRENQGTQY; v_gene: TRBV5-1; j_gene: TRBJ2-5; len: 12